Listed here are 8 T cell receptor beta chains from one sample, sequenced in a study of metastatic and nonmetastatic thyroid tumors (dated by TCRdb to the early 2020s). The library was made by PCR. Sequencer: Illumina HiSeq 4000. The public reads were reanalyzed by TCRdb: fastp trimming at Q25, MiXCR alignment, in-frame beta chains only. For this sample the table gives 22,000 or so clones, of which about 23% were detected only once. Over 70% of the sample is held by the ten biggest clonotypes. No patient had received any treatment before thyroid surgery. Sequencing was done on a sample of blood. These receptors came from a male donor with papillary thyroid cancer or a benign thyroid nodule (not recorded which). Some clones in this sample may be carry-over from other donors' samples.

The table lists this clone with many counts. The chain combines TRBV28 with TRBJ2-7; D perhaps matches TRBD2 (5 bases). Trimming removed 2 bases from V and 11 bases from J, with 10 bases in between. This CDR3 spans 11 amino acids. Germline V gene lookup returns CDR1 MDHEN and CDR2 SYDVKM. The DNA for the CDR3 is TGTGCCAGCAGTTTAACGGAGGCTAAGTACTTC. As protein: CASSLTEAKYF.

This rearrangement joins TRBV20-1 to TRBJ2-3; 7 nucleotides line up with TRBD2. The J segment lost 5 bases and the V segment lost 3 bases, leaving 11 bases of the junction unmatched. Germline CDR1 and CDR2: DFQATT and SNEGSKA (reference sequence). There are 15 residues in the CDR3. This CDR3 reads CSARGGGGRVDTQYF. CDR3 bases: TGCAGTGCTAGGGGAGGCGGGGGACGTGTAGATACGCAGTATTTT.

This clone appeared many times. The genes are TRBV3-1 and TRBJ1-5; tentatively, D is TRBD1 (5 bases). Trimming shortened V by 1 base and J by 8 bases, and 15 bases separated the two germline ends. The CDR3 is 15 amino acids. Germline CDR1 LGHDT, CDR2 YNNKEL (reference sequence). The CDR3 reads CASSQGRGFSEPQHF. CDR3 in DNA: TGTGCCAGCAGCCAAGGGAGGGGATTTAGTGAGCCCCAGCATTTT.

This chain connects TRBV30 to TRBJ2-3, with unresolved D. Germline V lookup: CDR1 GTSNPN, CDR2 SVGIG (reference sequence). CDR3 length equals 13 residues. Trimming pared 1 base from V and 7 bases from J, leaving 12 bases between. This CDR3 reads CAWSEVAGNTQYF. In nucleotides, the CDR3 is TGTGCCTGGAGTGAGGTAGCTGGAAATACGCAGTATTTT.

This clone was picked up a small number of times. The chain has TRBV6-1 and TRBJ2-1, with D maybe TRBD1 (5 bases). CDR3 length equals 12 residues. Germline-derived CDR1 and CDR2 are MNHNS and SASEGT. Trimming removed 3 bases at V and 10 bases at J, with 10 bases between. In DNA form, the CDR3 reads TGTGCCAGCAGTGACAGGGATGGCGAGCAGTTCTTC. Translation: CASSDRDGEQFF.

With regard to this clone: One base away lies a much larger clone, so this may be a sequencing read error. CDR3 loop: CAWSVPPGAANEQFF. For the CDR3, the DNA is TGTGCCTGGAGTGTCCCCCCGGGGGCCGCAAATGAGCAGTTCTTC. The chain couples TRBV30 to TRBJ2-1, with D perhaps being TRBD1 or TRBD2 (6 bases each). From germline, CDR1 is GTSNPN and CDR2 SVGIG (reference sequence). The CDR3 runs to 15 residues. The ends were cut back, 0 bases at V and 7 bases at J, with 16 bases in the middle.

This clone was seen ten or more times. This chain joins TRBV5-1 and TRBJ1-2, with 8 bases lining up with TRBD1. The CDR3 is made up of 13 amino acids. V lost 4 bases to trimming and J lost 8 bases; unmatched junction nucleotides: 7. The germline gives CDR1 SGHRS, CDR2 YFSETQ. The DNA for the CDR3 is TGCGCCAGCAGCACGGGACAGGAGATAGGCTACACCTTC. Translating gives CASSTGQEIGYTF.

In this sample, this clone turned up many times. One junction end disagrees with the germline gene, perhaps due to a read error. This sequence joins TRBV7-7 and TRBJ1-1, with D possibly being TRBD1 (5 bases). Per the germline V gene, CDR1 is SSHAT and CDR2 is FNYEAQ (reference sequence). This CDR3 is 15 amino acids long. The CDR3 DNA reads TGTGCTAGCAGCCCTATAAAGGGACCGAACACTGAAGCTTTCTTT. Residues: CASSPIKGPNTEAFF.